Each of the 20 T cell receptor beta chains below was sequenced from the same sample in a study of shared clonotypes between healthy human individuals. Profiled with immunoSEQ multiplex PCR; TCRdb holds only in-frame clones, not every one. The repertoire consists of 950,000 to 1,100,000 clones, with around 76% occurring once and the leading ten covering 1.2% to 1.5%. The sample was memory CD4+ T cells sorted from blood. Regarding subset: CD45RA-negative fraction. The receptors were gathered from a man younger than 35 in good health.

V usage is TRBV5-1 and J usage is TRBJ1-5; D not certain. The CDR3 sequence is 14 residues long. Germline-derived CDR1 and CDR2 are SGHRS and YFSETQ. V was shortened by 0 bases and J by 7 bases, with 11 bases between the two germline ends. The chain's CDR3 is CASSLEGLRQPQHF. The CDR3, as DNA: TGCGCCAGCAGCTTGGAAGGCTTGCGACAGCCCCAGCATTTT.

The chain is built from TRBV19 and TRBJ2-1; D assignment may be TRBD1 or TRBD2 (5 bases each). Trimming pared 2 bases from V and 0 bases from J, leaving 11 bases between. The germline V gene has CDR1 LNHDA and CDR2 SQIVND (reference sequence). The length of the CDR3 is 16 residues. CDR3 bases: TGTGCCAGTAGTATATGGGGGTCCAGCTCCTACAATGAGCAGTTCTTC. Its translation is CASSIWGSSSYNEQFF. Full variable domain (missing parts from reference TRBV19 and TRBJ2-1): DGGITQSPKYLFRKEGQNVTLSCEQNLNHDAMYWYRQDPGQGLRLIYYSQIVNDFQKGDIAEGYSVSREKKESFPLTVTSAQKNPTAFYLCASSIWGSSSYNEQFFGPGTRLTVL.

V and J are TRBV13 and TRBJ1-2; 7 bases are a match to TRBD1. CDR3 size: 13 residues. V was pared by 5 bases and J by 8 bases, with 8 bases of the junction left unmatched. Germline V lookup: CDR1 PRHDT, CDR2 FYEKMQ (reference sequence). CDR3 in amino acids: CASSPWDRTGYTF. The CDR3 nucleotides are TGTGCCAGCAGCCCCTGGGACAGAACAGGCTACACCTTC.

The V call is TRBV6-1, the J call TRBJ2-1, with D possibly matching TRBD1 (5 bases). This CDR3 region has 14 residues. The V and J ends lost 7 bases and 0 bases respectively, with 10 bases between them. Germline CDR1 is MNHNS and CDR2 is SASEGT. The CDR3 DNA reads TGTGCCAGCAAACCGGACATCTCCTACAATGAGCAGTTCTTC. This gives the protein CASKPDISYNEQFF.

J is TRBJ2-1 and V is TRBV7-9, with 11 bases identical to TRBD2. The V gene's germline CDR1 is SEHNR and CDR2 FQNEAQ (reference sequence). Losses at the gene ends were 1 base for V and 7 bases for J; bases not matched to a gene: 9. This CDR3 comprises 17 residues. The CDR3: CASSLVGTSGLWNEQFF. The CDR3 DNA sequence: TGTGCCAGCAGCTTAGTGGGGACTAGCGGACTTTGGAATGAGCAGTTCTTC.

This clone was picked up one time. The chain links TRBV10-3 to TRBJ1-1; D is unclear. V lost 7 bases to trimming and J lost 5 bases, with 20 bases between them. The CDR3 contains 15 residues. Germline CDR1 reads ENHRY; CDR2 reads SYGVKD. CDR3 protein: CAIKLIRATRTEAFF. CDR3 nucleotide sequence: TGTGCCATCAAGCTCATCCGGGCCACCAGGACTGAAGCTTTCTTT.

The chain is built from TRBV7-2 and TRBJ2-3; 7 positions agree with TRBD2. After removal of 4 bases from V and 0 bases from J, the junction contained 13 bases not matched to a gene. Germline V CDR1 and CDR2: SGHTA, FQGNSA. The CDR3 has 18 residues. This chain's CDR3 is CASSSSPTAGVSTDTQYF. The CDR3, as DNA: TGTGCCAGCAGCTCATCCCCGACCGCGGGGGTTAGCACAGATACGCAGTATTTT.

The chain joins TRBV11-3 to TRBJ2-7; TRBD1 matches 7 bases. CDR3 length: 15 residues. Germline trimming cut 5 bases from V and 6 bases from J; bases unmatched to any gene: 13. Germline CDR1 reads SGHNT; CDR2 reads YENEEA. The CDR3 DNA reads TGTGCCAGCAGCCCGCGAGGGGACAGCGTAAGCGAGCAGTACTTC. This encodes CASSPRGDSVSEQYF.

The sample holds many counts of this clone. This chain connects TRBV5-1 to TRBJ2-1, with 8 bases matching TRBD2. Germline assignment: CDR1 SGHRS and CDR2 YFSETQ. This CDR3 has 15 amino acids. With V trimmed by 4 bases and J by 2 bases, 5 bases remained unmatched. The CDR3 loop reads CASSVTSATYNEQFF. DNA for the CDR3: TGCGCCAGCAGCGTGACTAGCGCTACCTACAATGAGCAGTTCTTC.

The rearrangement links TRBV7-2 to TRBJ1-2; 11 bases agree with TRBD1. Germline loops: CDR1 SGHTA, CDR2 FQGNSA. V lost 5 bases and J lost 8; bases outside the gene matches: 7. This CDR3 contains 14 residues. This CDR3 is CASSPGQGAGGYTF. In DNA, the CDR3 is TGTGCCAGCAGCCCTGGACAGGGGGCGGGAGGCTACACCTTC.

The rearrangement uses TRBV27 and TRBJ2-7; maybe TRBD2 (5 bases). Germline-derived CDR1 and CDR2 are MNHEY and SMNVEV (reference sequence). V lost 3 bases, J lost 0 bases, and 12 bases lay in between. There are 15 residues in the CDR3. The CDR3 sequence: CASSFMGVSSYEQYF. The DNA for the CDR3 is TGTGCCAGCAGTTTCATGGGAGTGAGCTCCTACGAGCAGTACTTC.

This chain joins TRBV7-2 and TRBJ2-3; 7 bases are shared with TRBD1. The CDR3 is 14 amino acids. With 7 bases clipped from V and 5 bases from J, the junction kept 9 bases outside the gene matches. CDR1 and CDR2 from the germline V gene are SGHTA and FQGNSA. The CDR3 coding sequence is TGTGCCAGCACCCCGGACAGGAAAGGAGATACGCAGTATTTT. The encoded protein is CASTPDRKGDTQYF.

V is TRBV7-9 and J is TRBJ2-1; D is unclear. The CDR3 has 11 amino acids. V gave up 5 bases and J gave up 8 bases, with 7 bases separating them. Per germline, CDR1 SEHNR and CDR2 FQNEAQ (reference sequence). The CDR3 loop reads CASSLEDEQFF. The CDR3 coding sequence is TGTGCCAGCAGCCTAGAGGATGAGCAGTTCTTC.

The rearrangement uses TRBV6-1 and TRBJ1-6, with 8 bases matching TRBD1. Germline CDR1 and CDR2: MNHNS and SASEGT. Unmatched junction bases numbered 6, after V lost 1 base and J lost 13 bases. This CDR3 is 14 amino acids long. Written as DNA, the CDR3 is TGTGCCAGCAGTGAAGTTACAGGGGGGTCGCCCCTCCACTTT. Its protein product is CASSEVTGGSPLHF.

The gene calls are TRBV5-4 and TRBJ2-5; 10 bases fit TRBD2. J lost 10 bases, V lost 0 bases, and 6 bases had no gene match. Germline V gene lookup returns CDR1 SGHNT and CDR2 YYREEE (reference sequence). This CDR3 region has 14 residues. Here the CDR3 DNA reads TGTGCCAGCAGCTTGGTGCTAGCGGGAGAGGACCAGTACTTC. This codes for CASSLVLAGEDQYF.

The CDR3 loop is CASSPLAGNINEQYF. CDR3 bases: TGTGCCAGTAGTCCCCTAGCCGGGAATATCAACGAGCAGTACTTC. The chain has TRBV19 and TRBJ2-7, with a tentative D call TRBD2 (5 bases). V lost 5 bases, J lost 5 bases, and 19 bases lay in between. The CDR3 extends over 15 amino acids. Germline V gives CDR1 LNHDA, CDR2 SQIVND (reference sequence).

The rearrangement links TRBV28 to TRBJ1-5; D is undetermined. Germline V lookup: CDR1 MDHEN, CDR2 SYDVKM. V was clipped by 2 bases and J by 0 bases, with 5 bases between them. The CDR3 spans 14 residues. As DNA, the CDR3 is TGTGCCAGCAGTTTACGAGCTAGCAATCAGCCCCAGCATTTT. Its protein product is CASSLRASNQPQHF.

This clone was observed at least ten times. This chain connects TRBV27 to TRBJ1-2; 10 bases fit TRBD1. The CDR3 contains 14 residues. V was clipped by 5 bases and J by 8 bases; unmatched bases: 8. Germline V gene lookup returns CDR1 MNHEY and CDR2 SMNVEV (reference sequence). The CDR3, as DNA: TGTGCCAGCAGTCCTCGGACAGGGGGGAAAGGCTACACCTTC. Amino acids: CASSPRTGGKGYTF.

The chain carries TRBV12-1 and TRBJ2-4; whether TRBD1, the table's D call, matches the DNA was not checked. TRBV12-1 is designated a pseudogene. This CDR3 has 14 amino acids. CDR3 sequence: CASSSSGTANIQYF. The DNA of the CDR3 is TGTGCCAGCAGCTCATCGGGGACAGCGAACATTCAGTACTTC.

V and J are TRBV10-1 and TRBJ2-3, with D unclear. From germline, CDR1 is WNHNN and CDR2 SYGVQD (reference sequence). The germline V and J ends were trimmed by 0 bases and 0 bases, with 7 bases remaining between them. The CDR3 loop spans 15 amino acids. The CDR3 region is CASSESAVSTDTQYF. In DNA, the CDR3 is TGCGCCAGCAGTGAGTCGGCAGTAAGCACAGATACGCAGTATTTT.